This TCR beta chain is from a study of cytomegalovirus exposure and HLA in healthy donors. Sequencing was performed with immunoSEQ multiplex PCR; in TCRdb, only in-frame clones are kept and a portion is missing. This table has around 250,000 clones, roughly 89% appearing once. Trimming cost V 6 bases and J 1 base; bases outside gene matches: 2. CDR3 length: 13 residues. Germline V gene data show CDR1 as WSHSY and CDR2 as SAAADI. The TCR was taken from a woman between 18 and 30 years old in good health and CMV-seronegative. The sequenced sample consisted of PBMCs. This chain links TRBV10-2 with TRBJ2-7; 8 bases agree with TRBD1. The CDR3 reads CASRRQGSYEQYV. The CDR3 DNA reads TGCGCCAGCAGAAGACAGGGGTCCTACGAGCAGTACGTC.